Following are 23 T cell receptor beta chains from one sample sequenced in a study of neoadjuvant nivolumab and ipilimumab in lung cancer. Clones were sequenced by immunoSEQ multiplex PCR, and TCRdb holds only the in-frame ones, with some missing. There are more than 25,000 clones in the sample; around four fifths occur only once, and approximately 8.6% lies in the top ten. The specimen comprised tumor tissue, sampled after neoadjuvant nivolumab, alone or with ipilimumab, at or shortly before surgery. The origin of the receptors is an adult with non-small cell lung cancer.

This chain joins TRBV5-5 and TRBJ2-5; D unresolved. V dropped 0 bases and J dropped 7 bases, with 4 bases sitting between them. The CDR3 loop spans 11 amino acids. CDR1 SGHKS and CDR2 YYEKEE come from the germline V gene (reference sequence). The CDR3 DNA follows: TGTGCCAGCAGCTTGGATGGGACCCAGTACTTC. It yields the protein CASSLDGTQYF.

Note on this clone: Other DNA variants within this sample encode the same CDR3. The chain carries TRBV15 and TRBJ2-1; no clear D gene. The germline gives CDR1 LNHNV, CDR2 YYDKDF (reference sequence). The CDR3 is 9 residues long. Trimming took 5 bases from V and 15 from J, leaving 8 bases between them. The CDR3 loop reads CATSSPLFF. CDR3 nucleotide sequence: TGTGCCACCAGCTCTCCTTTGTTCTTC.

The genes are TRBV11-3 and TRBJ1-1, with D tentatively TRBD1 (6 bases). CDR1 and CDR2 (germline): SGHNT, YENEEA. This CDR3 is 16 amino acids long. Between the trimmed V and J ends, which lost 5 bases and 1 base, there was a span of 17 bases. CDR3: CASSVGGRGKNTEAFF. CDR3 bases: TGTGCCAGCAGCGTCGGAGGCAGGGGAAAGAACACTGAAGCTTTCTTT.

The chain is built from TRBV7-6 and TRBJ2-3, with D hard to call. The germline V and J ends were trimmed by 5 bases and 0 bases, with 3 bases remaining between them. Germline V gives CDR1 SGHVS, CDR2 FNYEAQ. There are 12 residues in the CDR3. The CDR3 DNA follows: TGTGCCAGCAGCATAAGCACAGATACGCAGTATTTT. Translated, it gives CASSISTDTQYF.

The rearrangement uses TRBV30 and TRBJ1-2; the D gene is possibly TRBD1 (6 bases). Trimming left V 4 bases short and J 8 bases short, with 26 bases between. The CDR3 spans 16 residues. The germline CDR1 and CDR2 sequences are GTSNPN and SVGIG (reference sequence). The CDR3 nucleotides read TGTGCCTGGATCCCCTCCCCAGGTAGGGGGGTGCGAGGCTACACCTTC. Amino acid sequence: CAWIPSPGRGVRGYTF.

The genes are TRBV30 and TRBJ1-3; 7 bases map to TRBD1. J lost 2 bases, V lost 2 bases, and 6 bases had no gene match. CDR3 length equals 15 residues. The germline gives CDR1 GTSNPN, CDR2 SVGIG (reference sequence). DNA of the CDR3: TGTGCCTGGAGTTCTCGACAGGGAGCTGGAAACACCATATATTTT. It is translated as CAWSSRQGAGNTIYF.

This chain links TRBV2 with TRBJ1-1, with a weak D call TRBD1 (5 bases). V was pared by 3 bases and J by 11 bases, with 10 bases between. The CDR3 length is 11 residues. Germline CDR1 SNHLY, CDR2 FYNNEI. In DNA, the CDR3 is TGTGCCAGCAGTGAGGGGGGTATGGCTTTCTTT. Its translation is CASSEGGMAFF.

The genes are TRBV11-3 and TRBJ2-7; D uncertain. The CDR3 has 12 residues. CDR1 and CDR2 from the germline V gene are SGHNT and YENEEA. V was cut by 5 bases and J by 3 bases, with 8 bases left in between. Here the CDR3 reads CASSQTGYEQYF. CDR3 bases: TGTGCCAGCAGCCAAACTGGCTACGAGCAGTACTTC.

This chain links TRBV10-3 with TRBJ1-3; D gene uncertain. Germline-derived CDR1 and CDR2 are ENHRY and SYGVKD. CDR3 length equals 14 residues. V lost 4 bases and J 0 bases, leaving 7 bases between the germline ends. CDR3 DNA sequence: TGTGCCATCAGTGGGGGTGGCTCTGGAAACACCATATATTTT. It codes for CAISGGGSGNTIYF.

This clone was recorded only once. This rearrangement joins TRBV7-9 to TRBJ2-1; D is perhaps TRBD1 (6 bases). Germline V CDR1 and CDR2: SEHNR, FQNEAQ (reference sequence). Trimming took 1 base from V and 10 from J, leaving 11 bases between them. The CDR3 extends over 13 amino acids. CDR3 amino acids: CASSLVGAREQFF. As DNA, the CDR3 is TGTGCCAGCAGCTTAGTGGGGGCCCGAGAGCAGTTCTTC.

The rearrangement links TRBV6-6 to TRBJ2-1; TRBD2 agrees at 11 bases. The J segment lost 6 bases and the V segment lost 0 bases, leaving 4 bases of the junction unmatched. Per the germline V gene, CDR1 is MNHNY and CDR2 is SVGAGI (reference sequence). The CDR3 is 16 residues long. The CDR3 DNA follows: TGTGCCAGCAGTTACTCGACTAGCGGGAACCCCAATGAGCAGTTCTTC. Translating gives CASSYSTSGNPNEQFF.

This clone was observed a few times. The chain is built from TRBV10-3 and TRBJ2-7, with 7 nucleotides matching TRBD2. Germline CDR1 ENHRY, CDR2 SYGVKD. The junction had 11 bases not matched to a gene; V was cut back by 0 bases and J by 6 bases. The CDR3 loop spans 16 amino acids. The chain's CDR3 is CAISESGSAGELEQYF. The CDR3 region has the DNA TGTGCCATCAGTGAGTCGGGGTCGGCGGGAGAGCTCGAGCAGTACTTC.

This clone is classed as medium-sized (0.01 to 0.1%). This chain uses TRBV14 with TRBJ2-1; D might be TRBD2 (5 bases). Trimming took 3 bases from V and 0 from J, leaving 18 bases between them. Looked up from germline, CDR1 is SGHDN and CDR2 is FVKESK. The CDR3 contains 18 residues. This CDR3 is CASSHDEYRRSSYNEQFF. DNA of the CDR3: TGTGCCAGCAGCCACGACGAATATCGGAGGAGCTCCTACAATGAGCAGTTCTTC.

This sequence joins TRBV11-3 and TRBJ2-7; D not certain. Germline CDR1 SGHNT, CDR2 YENEEA. The CDR3 extends over 15 amino acids. V lost 1 base and J 4 bases, leaving 14 bases between the germline ends. The CDR3 region is CASSLAHGLAYEQYF. The CDR3, as DNA: TGTGCCAGCAGCTTAGCCCACGGTTTGGCATACGAGCAGTACTTC.

The chain has TRBV5-4 and TRBJ2-7; D gene unclear. Germline CDR1 reads SGHNT; CDR2 reads YYREEE (reference sequence). The V end was cut by 0 bases, the J end by 2 bases, with 12 bases between. The CDR3 is 15 residues long. CDR3 DNA: TGTGCCAGCAGCTTGGGTGGGGTTGTTACCTACGAGCAGTACTTC. Amino acids: CASSLGGVVTYEQYF.

The CDR3 loop is CASSLLDRGPDTQYF. The CDR3 nucleotides read TGCGCCAGCAGCTTGCTGGACAGGGGGCCAGATACGCAGTATTTT. J is TRBJ2-3 and V is TRBV5-1; 11 bases match TRBD1. V shed 1 base, J shed 4 bases, and the junction held 2 bases outside the gene matches. Germline assignment: CDR1 SGHRS and CDR2 YFSETQ. The CDR3 extends over 15 amino acids.

The chain carries TRBV7-9 and TRBJ2-2, with a tentative D call TRBD2 (6 bases). In germline, CDR1 is SEHNR, CDR2 FQNEAQ (reference sequence). Trimming stripped 0 bases from V and 1 base from J, with 6 bases between. The CDR3 totals 15 residues. CDR3 DNA sequence: TGTGCCAGCAGCTTAGCGGGAGGGAACACCGGGGAGCTGTTTTTT. Translation: CASSLAGGNTGELFF.

V usage is TRBV5-1 and J usage is TRBJ2-7; D perhaps matches TRBD2 (5 bases). Germline assignment: CDR1 SGHRS and CDR2 YFSETQ. This CDR3 comprises 14 residues. Between the trimmed V and J ends, which lost 1 base and 2 bases, there was a span of 10 bases. The CDR3 loop reads CASSLLDFPYEQYF. CDR3 bases: TGCGCCAGCAGCTTGTTGGACTTCCCCTACGAGCAGTACTTC.

This sequence joins TRBV6-5 and TRBJ2-7; TRBD2 is a possible D gene (5 bases). The V end lost 10 bases, the J end lost 6 bases, and 22 bases lay between the germline ends. This CDR3 comprises 14 residues. The germline V gene has CDR1 MNHEY and CDR2 SVGAGI. The CDR3 DNA follows: TGTGCCACCAGCAGAATTGTCGGGATAGGCGAGCAGTACTTC. Translation: CATSRIVGIGEQYF.

The chain has TRBV18 and TRBJ2-3; D may be TRBD2 (6 bases). The length of the CDR3 is 17 residues. V was cut by 3 bases and J by 4 bases, with 20 bases left in between. Germline values: CDR1 KGHSH, CDR2 LQKENI. This CDR3 is CASSPQVSGLSADTQYF. DNA of the CDR3: TGTGCCAGCTCACCGCAAGTGAGCGGGTTGTCGGCAGATACGCAGTATTTT.

The CDR3 sequence is CASSSLGGYEQYF. In DNA, the CDR3 is TGTGCCAGCAGCTCGCTTGGGGGCTACGAGCAGTACTTC. This chain links TRBV7-2 with TRBJ2-7; the D gene could be TRBD1 or TRBD2 (5 bases each). Germline V gives CDR1 SGHTA, CDR2 FQGNSA. CDR3 length: 13 residues. V was pared by 4 bases and J by 3 bases, with 10 bases between.

The V call is TRBV5-1, the J call TRBJ2-5, with D unresolved. V dropped 4 bases and J dropped 5 bases, with 12 bases sitting between them. This CDR3 has 13 residues. CDR1 and CDR2 (germline): SGHRS, YFSETQ. CDR3 bases: TGCGCCAGCAGCCTAACCCCTTTGGAGACCCAGTACTTC. Protein sequence: CASSLTPLETQYF.

The CDR3 DNA follows: TGCAGCTCTAGGCAGGGGCTAGGTGAGACCCAGTACTTC. Amino acid sequence: CSSRQGLGETQYF. This sequence joins TRBV29-1 and TRBJ2-5; tentative D call: TRBD1 (6 bases). The V gene's germline CDR1 is SQVTM and CDR2 ANQGSEA. V was pared by 8 bases and J by 5 bases, with 18 bases between. The CDR3 has 13 amino acids. Looking up the rest from reference TRBV29-1 and TRBJ2-5 gives the full variable domain: SAVISQKPSRDICQRGTSLTIQCQVDSQVTMMFWYRQQPGQSLTLIATANQGSEATYESGFVIDKFPISRPNLTFSTLTVSNMSPEDSSIYLCSSRQGLGETQYFGPGTRLLVL.